The rows below give T cell receptor beta chains drawn from one sample of a study of CD8+ T cells in alopecia areata. Clones were read by immunoSEQ multiplex PCR, and TCRdb kept only the in-frame ones, dropping some. The sample carries 98,000 or so clones, approximately 60% recorded once. Sequenced: CD8+ T cells sorted from blood. Every receptor here comes from a human donor in good health. CDR3s leave out the opening cysteine and the closing phenylalanine or tryptophan. Fields, in order: V gene, clone size, CDR3 protein. Size is omitted from some rows. Given values are once, few, many or a class for expanded clones.

V: TRBV29-1
size: few
CDR3: SVEDRLNTEAF

V: TRBV11-2
size: .
CDR3: ASSPTGTAVDTQY

V: TRBV9
size: few
CDR3: ASSGSGGSSYNEQF

V: TRBV29-1
size: .
CDR3: SVGQPQETQY

V: TRBV19
size: .
CDR3: ASSHGTGAYEQY

V: TRBV9
size: .
CDR3: ASSVTPEDEAF

V: TRBV28
size: .
CDR3: ASSLFQGSNQPQH

V: TRBV9
size: .
CDR3: ASSVAGGSTDTQY

V: TRBV7-9
size: .
CDR3: ASSPWTGGTSEAF

V: TRBV5-1
size: .
CDR3: ASSSGPVGGYT

V: TRBV28
size: .
CDR3: ASSFLSYSNQPQH

V: TRBV28
size: once
CDR3: ATNTGQPQH

V: TRBV9
size: .
CDR3: ASSVGDRGQSNTGELF

V: TRBV6-5
size: few
CDR3: ASSYSRTGAAGYT

V: TRBV6-5
size: .
CDR3: ASSYSKGALGETQY

V: TRBV5-1
size: .
CDR3: ASSLGTGGEYEQY

V: TRBV12-5
size: .
CDR3: ASGPGQGDYGYT

V: TRBV13
size: .
CDR3: ASSLGQEGGEKLF

V: TRBV27
size: .
CDR3: ASSSFRRRAYGYT

V: TRBV10-3
size: .
CDR3: AISSDIRVPGEDTQY